The 20 T cell receptor beta chains presented below share a single source sample, sequenced in a study of blood T cell repertoires in COVID-19. Profiling relied on immunoSEQ multiplex PCR, and the TCRdb table lists in-frame clones only, not all of them. Among about 260,000 clones listed, 90% were seen once. Sequencing used PBMCs or T cells enriched from blood (not recorded which). These receptors were taken from a woman aged 30 to 39 with acute COVID-19.

The chain carries TRBV4-1 and TRBJ2-7, with 9 bases fitting TRBD1. The junction had 11 bases not matched to a gene; V was cut back by 0 bases and J by 2 bases. The CDR3 is 18 amino acids. Germline V gene sequence: CDR1 MGHRA, CDR2 YSYEKL. CDR3 coding DNA: TGCGCCAGCAGCCAAGATCTCCGGACAGGGGACTGGGCCTACGAGCAGTACTTC. Translation gives CASSQDLRTGDWAYEQYF.

This chain links TRBV3-1 (or the pseudogene TRBV3-2) with TRBJ2-5; 12 bases align to TRBD2. The CDR3 extends over 16 amino acids. Germline CDR1 LGHDT, CDR2 YNNKEL (reference sequence). V lost 2 bases and J lost 1; bases outside the gene matches: 2. The CDR3 reads CASSQPLAGGQETQYF. The CDR3 DNA reads TGTGCCAGCAGCCAACCACTAGCGGGAGGCCAAGAGACCCAGTACTTC.

The chain uses TRBV2 and TRBJ2-1; 10 bases match TRBD2. Germline CDR1 is SNHLY and CDR2 is FYNNEI. V was clipped by 6 bases and J by 14 bases; unmatched bases: 10. The CDR3 has 13 amino acids. The CDR3 here is CASSSLAGGSKFF. For the CDR3, the DNA is TGTGCCAGCAGCTCCTTAGCGGGAGGTTCAAAGTTCTTC.

The V gene is TRBV2, the J gene TRBJ1-2; D might be TRBD1 (5 bases). The CDR3 loop spans 13 amino acids. Trimming removed 5 bases at V and 5 bases at J, with 12 bases between. CDR1 is SNHLY and CDR2 is FYNNEI in the germline V gene. The CDR3 bases are TGTGCCAGCAGTCCGCAGGGAGGGTATGGCTACACCTTC. Translated: CASSPQGGYGYTF.

V is TRBV5-4 and J is TRBJ2-7; the match to TRBD2 covers 10 bases. V dropped 3 bases and J dropped 7; count of bases not matched to a gene: 7. The CDR3 is 14 residues long. Germline V CDR1 and CDR2: SGHNT, YYREEE (reference sequence). The CDR3 region has the DNA TGTGCCAGCAGCTCGCCGGGACTAGCGAAGGAGCAGTACTTC. It translates to CASSSPGLAKEQYF.

This clone occurred a few times. The chain uses TRBV9 and TRBJ1-2; D remains unclear. The CDR3 spans 13 residues. With 0 bases removed from V and 3 bases from J, the gap between germline ends came to 6 bases. Looked up from germline, CDR1 is SGDLS and CDR2 is YYNGEE. CDR3 nucleotide sequence: TGTGCCAGCAGCGTAGGAGAAGACTATGGCTACACCTTC. As protein: CASSVGEDYGYTF.

The chain is built from TRBV5-4 and TRBJ1-6, with a tentative D call TRBD1 (5 bases). The CDR3 spans 14 residues. CDR1 and CDR2 from the germline V gene are SGHNT and YYREEE (reference sequence). Trimming removed 0 bases from V and 7 bases from J, with 8 bases in between. The CDR3 region has the DNA TGTGCCAGCAGCTTGGGGGGGGACAATTCACCCCTCCACTTT. Its protein is CASSLGGDNSPLHF.

The V gene is TRBV19, the J gene TRBJ2-5; tentatively, D is TRBD2 (5 bases). V was shortened by 6 bases and J by 7 bases, with 15 bases between the two germline ends. Germline V gives CDR1 LNHDA, CDR2 SQIVND (reference sequence). The CDR3 is 13 residues long. The CDR3 DNA reads TGTGCCAGTAGGGACTTCCGTCGGGGGACCCAGTACTTC. Translated, it gives CASRDFRRGTQYF.

The rearrangement joins TRBV28 to TRBJ1-5, with 8 positions matching TRBD1. Germline trimming cut 5 bases from V and 11 bases from J; bases unmatched to any gene: 5. CDR3 length: 12 amino acids. Germline CDR1 reads MDHEN; CDR2 reads SYDVKM. The CDR3 DNA follows: TGTGCCAGCAGTCGGCCAGGGGGCACCCAGCATTTT. Translating it yields CASSRPGGTQHF.

This chain uses TRBV27 with TRBJ2-5, with 8 bases identical to TRBD2. CDR1 and CDR2 from the germline V gene are MNHEY and SMNVEV (reference sequence). Unmatched junction bases numbered 5, after V lost 6 bases and J lost 2 bases. The CDR3 is 14 residues long. CDR3 in DNA: TGTGCCAGCAGGCCACTAGCGGATCAAGAGACCCAGTACTTC. This codes for CASRPLADQETQYF.

The genes are TRBV1 and TRBJ1-5. TRBV1 is a known pseudogene. The CDR3 is 16 residues long. This CDR3 reads CTSTPGAGGIDQPQHF. CDR3 DNA sequence: TGCACCAGCACCCCCGGAGCAGGAGGAATCGATCAGCCCCAGCATTTT.

This chain joins TRBV28 and TRBJ2-5; D is unclear. The V gene's germline CDR1 is MDHEN and CDR2 SYDVKM. With 5 bases removed from V and 1 base from J, the gap between germline ends came to 11 bases. CDR3 length: 14 residues. In DNA, the CDR3 is TGTGCCAGCAGTCCTCGCGGTACCCAAGAGACCCAGTACTTC. It codes for CASSPRGTQETQYF.

This chain links TRBV9 with TRBJ2-7; 7 nucleotides agree with TRBD1. Trimming removed 0 bases from V and 5 bases from J; junction bases left unmatched: 8. This CDR3 is built from 15 residues. Germline V gene sequence: CDR1 SGDLS, CDR2 YYNGEE. The CDR3: CASSVGSGRGNEQYF. CDR3 coding DNA: TGTGCCAGCAGCGTAGGTTCCGGCAGGGGGAACGAGCAGTACTTC. Variable domain in full (rest from reference TRBV9 and TRBJ2-7): DSGVTQTPKHLITATGQRVTLRCSPRSGDLSVYWYQQSLDQGLQFLIQYYNGEERAKGNILERFSAQQFPDLHSELNLSSLELGDSALYFCASSVGSGRGNEQYFGPGTRLTVT.

V gene TRBV2 combines with J gene TRBJ2-1; possibly TRBD1 for D (5 bases). With 3 bases removed from V and 5 bases from J, the gap between germline ends came to 8 bases. Germline V lookup: CDR1 SNHLY, CDR2 FYNNEI. CDR3 length equals 13 residues. The CDR3 sequence: CASSDLGHNEQFF. CDR3 DNA sequence: TGTGCCAGCAGTGACTTGGGGCACAATGAGCAGTTCTTC.

The chain links TRBV5-5 to TRBJ2-1, with 12 bases matching TRBD2. Germline values: CDR1 SGHKS, CDR2 YYEKEE (reference sequence). The CDR3 is 15 residues long. The ends lost 6 bases at V and 7 bases at J; junction bases unmatched: 8. DNA for the CDR3: TGTGCCAGCATGCGGCTAGCGGGAGGGCAGAATGAGCAGTTCTTC. Its protein is CASMRLAGGQNEQFF.

V gene TRBV18 combines with J gene TRBJ2-1; the D gene is possibly TRBD2 (6 bases). Germline values: CDR1 KGHSH, CDR2 LQKENI. This CDR3 region has 16 residues. The V end lost 3 bases, the J end lost 4 bases, and 16 bases lay between the germline ends. CDR3 residues: CASSPFKGTGYNEQFF. CDR3 nucleotide sequence: TGTGCCAGCTCACCTTTCAAAGGGACTGGGTACAATGAGCAGTTCTTC.

The rearrangement joins TRBV5-6 to TRBJ2-2; 9 bases match TRBD1. Germline loops: CDR1 SGHDT, CDR2 YYEEEE. This CDR3 spans 14 amino acids. J lost 5 bases, V lost 4 bases, and 3 bases had no gene match. This CDR3 reads CASSATGGTGELFF. In nucleotides, the CDR3 is TGTGCCAGCAGCGCGACAGGGGGGACCGGGGAGCTGTTTTTT.

V is TRBV5-4 and J is TRBJ2-7; TRBD1 matches at 8 bases. J was trimmed by 0 bases and V by 4 bases; bases with no gene match: 6. The CDR3 is 15 amino acids. In germline, CDR1 is SGHNT, CDR2 YYREEE (reference sequence). CDR3 sequence reads: CASSLQGGHSYEQYF. For the CDR3, the DNA is TGTGCCAGCAGCCTACAGGGGGGCCACTCCTACGAGCAGTACTTC.

The rearrangement uses TRBV13 and TRBJ2-1; 13 bases agree with TRBD2. Per germline, CDR1 PRHDT and CDR2 FYEKMQ (reference sequence). The junction had 10 bases not matched to a gene; V was cut back by 5 bases and J by 0 bases. This CDR3 has 19 amino acids. In DNA form, the CDR3 reads TGTGCCAGCAGCGCAACTAGCGGGAGGGTACTTAGCTCCTACAATGAGCAGTTCTTC. Translating gives CASSATSGRVLSSYNEQFF. Using reference TRBV13 and TRBJ2-1 for the parts outside the CDR3, the full variable domain is AAGVIQSPRHLIKEKRETATLKCYPIPRHDTVYWYQQGPGQDPQFLISFYEKMQSDKGSIPDRFSAQQFSDYHSELNMSSLELGDSALYFCASSATSGRVLSSYNEQFFGPGTRLTVL.

The V call is TRBV27, the J call TRBJ2-2; 11 bases match TRBD1. From germline, CDR1 is MNHEY and CDR2 SMNVEV (reference sequence). V dropped 6 bases and J dropped 5; count of bases not matched to a gene: 11. This CDR3 comprises 17 residues. The CDR3 nucleotides read TGTGCCAGCAGCCTAGGTCGGACAGGGGGCAATACCGGGGAGCTGTTTTTT. It codes for CASSLGRTGGNTGELFF.